This TCR beta chain appears in the sequencing data of a study of response to subunit inactivated influenza vaccine. In this sample, this clonotype turned up a few times. MiXCR, applied by TCRdb to the RT-PCR reads, yields one record per CDR3 protein. Among 500,000 to 700,000 distinct CDR3 sequences listed, around a quarter were seen once. This CDR3 is 13 amino acids long. Germline trimming cut 7 bases from V and 8 bases from J; bases unmatched to any gene: 8. CDR1 and CDR2 from the germline V gene are SGHVS and FQNEAQ. The same data also contributed to another study, on T cells expressing NK-cell markers. In that study: UMIs accompanied the 5'RACE template switching by which TCR beta cDNA was made. Dominant NKG2C+ clonotypes were found to form 1.0-7.0% of CD8+ T cells in about 6 donors.

The TCR comes from a man between 50 and 59 years old who received an inactivated influenza vaccine. The chain uses TRBV7-8 and TRBJ2-1, with 7 bases lining up with TRBD2. Here the sequenced sample was CD4+ T cells sorted from PBMCs, taken roughly 13 days after vaccination. CDR3 DNA: TGTGCCAGCACCCGATCGGGGGGTGATGAGCAGTTCTTC. Translated: CASTRSGGDEQFF.